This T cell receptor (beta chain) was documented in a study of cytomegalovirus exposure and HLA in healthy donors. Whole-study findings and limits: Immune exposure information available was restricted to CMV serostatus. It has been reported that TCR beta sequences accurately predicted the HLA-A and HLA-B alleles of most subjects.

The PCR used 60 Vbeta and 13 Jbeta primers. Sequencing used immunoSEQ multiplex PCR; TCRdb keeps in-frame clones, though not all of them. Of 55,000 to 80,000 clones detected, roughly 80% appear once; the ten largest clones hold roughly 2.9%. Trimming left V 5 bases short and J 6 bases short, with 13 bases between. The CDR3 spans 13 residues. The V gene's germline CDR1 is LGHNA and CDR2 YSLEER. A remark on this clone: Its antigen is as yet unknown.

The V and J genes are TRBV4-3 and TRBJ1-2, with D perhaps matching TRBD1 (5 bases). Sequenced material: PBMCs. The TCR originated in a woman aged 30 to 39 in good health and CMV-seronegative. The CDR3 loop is CASSYRLSDGYTF. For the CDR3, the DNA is TGCGCCAGCAGCTACAGGTTATCCGATGGCTACACCTTC.